The 19 T cell receptor beta chains in this list originate from one sample, sequenced in a study of control samples from healthy donors and cancer patients. Produced via immunoSEQ multiplex PCR; TCRdb's table is partial and in-frame only. Found here are 130,000 to 150,000 clones, about 88% of them singletons; the top ten hold approximately 8.6%. Source material: blood. The receptors come from a woman aged 30 to 39 in good health.

The genes are TRBV6-5 and TRBJ1-1; possible D gene TRBD1, 6 bases. Trimming cost V 7 bases and J 0 bases, with 15 bases left between them. The CDR3 runs 15 residues. CDR1 MNHEY and CDR2 SVGAGI come from the germline V gene. CDR3: CASTQDRAMNTEAFF. The CDR3 nucleotides are TGTGCCAGCACCCAGGACAGAGCAATGAACACTGAAGCTTTCTTT.

The chain couples TRBV6-5 to TRBJ1-6; no clear D. CDR3 length equals 16 residues. V dropped 2 bases and J dropped 0 bases, with 8 bases sitting between them. CDR1 and CDR2 from the germline V gene are MNHEY and SVGAGI. The CDR3 nucleotides are TGTGCCAGCAGTTACGGACTTAGCTCCTATAATTCACCCCTCCACTTT. This gives the protein CASSYGLSSYNSPLHF.

The chain links TRBV4-2 to TRBJ1-6; D remains ambiguous. This CDR3 region has 16 residues. V was shortened by 4 bases and J by 7 bases, with 17 bases between the two germline ends. Per germline, CDR1 LGHNA and CDR2 YNFKEQ. The CDR3 reads CASSPSVGSGNSPLHF. Written as DNA, the CDR3 is TGTGCCAGCAGCCCCTCCGTAGGGTCGGGGAATTCACCCCTCCACTTT.

This chain uses TRBV19 with TRBJ1-2; a possible D gene is TRBD1 (5 bases). From germline, CDR1 is LNHDA and CDR2 SQIVND (reference sequence). The V and J ends lost 7 bases and 8 bases respectively, with 26 bases between them. This CDR3 region has 16 residues. CDR3: CASTPIARGESYGYTF. As DNA, the CDR3 is TGTGCCAGTACCCCTATAGCGAGGGGAGAGTCCTACGGCTACACCTTC.

The chain links TRBV29-1 to TRBJ1-2, with D unclear. The CDR3 is 13 residues long. V dropped 0 bases and J dropped 3 bases, with 8 bases sitting between them. CDR1 and CDR2 from the germline V gene are SQVTM and ANQGSEA. CDR3 DNA sequence: TGCAGCGTTGAAGAGCGGGATGACTATGGCTACACCTTC. Amino acids: CSVEERDDYGYTF.

This clone is a singleton in its sample. The CDR3 region is CASSPQGGTEAFF. CDR3 nucleotides: TGCGCCAGCAGCCCACAGGGCGGCACTGAAGCTTTCTTT. The rearrangement links TRBV5-1 to TRBJ1-1; weak D call: TRBD1 (6 bases). The CDR3 is 13 amino acids. Germline loops: CDR1 SGHRS, CDR2 YFSETQ. Trimming shortened V by 4 bases and J by 4 bases, and 11 bases separated the two germline ends.

The chain employs TRBV5-1 and TRBJ2-1; D gene unclear. With 0 bases removed from V and 0 bases from J, the gap between germline ends came to 7 bases. CDR3 length equals 15 residues. Germline CDR1 and CDR2: SGHRS and YFSETQ. CDR3 protein: CASSLEGFSYNEQFF. CDR3 sequence (DNA): TGCGCCAGCAGCTTGGAAGGGTTCTCCTACAATGAGCAGTTCTTC.

This clone was seen just once. The V gene is TRBV19, the J gene TRBJ1-1; D unresolved. V lost 3 bases and J lost 3, with 14 bases in between. The CDR3 has 15 residues. Germline V gene lookup returns CDR1 LNHDA and CDR2 SQIVND (reference sequence). The CDR3 loop is CASSIVDPVDTEAFF. CDR3 nucleotide sequence: TGTGCCAGTAGTATCGTCGACCCGGTGGACACTGAAGCTTTCTTT.

This chain connects TRBV11-2 to TRBJ2-7; D not certain. This CDR3 is built from 13 residues. V lost 1 base to trimming and J lost 3 bases, with 7 bases between them. Germline V gives CDR1 SGHAT, CDR2 FQNNGV. The CDR3 protein is CASSLAFSYEQYF. CDR3 sequence (DNA): TGTGCCAGCAGCTTAGCCTTCAGCTACGAGCAGTACTTC.

The chain is built from TRBV28 and TRBJ2-7; D assignment may be TRBD1 or TRBD2 (5 bases each). Trimming pared 4 bases from V and 4 bases from J, leaving 8 bases between. The CDR3 runs to 12 residues. Germline V gene data show CDR1 as MDHEN and CDR2 as SYDVKM. CDR3 nucleotides: TGTGCCAGCAGTTGGGGGAGATACGAGCAGTACTTC. It translates to CASSWGRYEQYF.

The chain carries TRBV28 and TRBJ1-1; D unclear. V was shortened by 7 bases and J by 0 bases, with 15 bases between the two germline ends. Germline lookup yields CDR1 MDHEN and CDR2 SYDVKM. CDR3 length: 15 amino acids. The CDR3 spells CASIFVAGMNTEAFF. The CDR3, as DNA: TGTGCCAGCATCTTCGTGGCAGGCATGAACACTGAAGCTTTCTTT.

V is TRBV25-1 and J is TRBJ1-2; 7 positions agree with TRBD1. CDR3 length: 13 amino acids. J lost 6 bases, V lost 4 bases, and 5 bases had no gene match. From germline, CDR1 is MGHDK and CDR2 SYGVNS. The CDR3 protein is CASSARQGDGYTF. The CDR3 bases are TGTGCCAGCAGTGCCCGACAGGGAGATGGCTACACCTTC.

V usage is TRBV28 and J usage is TRBJ1-2; D not certain. V was clipped by 6 bases and J by 7 bases, with 18 bases between them. Per germline, CDR1 MDHEN and CDR2 SYDVKM. CDR3 length: 14 residues. The CDR3 nucleotides are TGTGCCAGCAGCACAAGACCCGGCGGTCGTGGCTACACCTTC. Residues: CASSTRPGGRGYTF.

The sample holds one count of this clone. The rearrangement uses TRBV6-1 and TRBJ2-1, with D possibly matching TRBD1 (5 bases). This CDR3 is built from 12 residues. The germline CDR1 and CDR2 sequences are MNHNS and SASEGT. Trimming removed 3 bases from V and 13 bases from J, with 13 bases in between. The CDR3 loop reads CASSDQGLYQFF. Here the CDR3 DNA reads TGTGCCAGCAGTGACCAGGGTCTCTACCAGTTCTTC.

CDR3 region: CASSSQGARGISNQPQHF. The CDR3 DNA reads TGTGCCAGCAGTTCCCAGGGGGCGCGGGGGATTTCCAATCAGCCCCAGCATTTT. The gene calls are TRBV2 and TRBJ1-5; 8 positions match TRBD1. The V gene end was trimmed by 5 bases and the J gene end by 3 bases; junction bases not matched to a gene: 15. Germline CDR1 reads SNHLY; CDR2 reads FYNNEI. The CDR3 spans 18 residues.

This chain joins TRBV25-1 and TRBJ2-3, with 11 bases fitting TRBD2. V dropped 1 base and J dropped 4; count of bases not matched to a gene: 7. CDR3 length equals 17 residues. Germline CDR1 is MGHDK and CDR2 is SYGVNS. The CDR3 coding sequence is TGTGCCAGCAGTGAATCGAGAACACTAGCGGGAGCAGATACGCAGTATTTT. Translating it yields CASSESRTLAGADTQYF.

V usage is TRBV27 and J usage is TRBJ1-1; D gene uncertain. Germline V gene sequence: CDR1 MNHEY, CDR2 SMNVEV (reference sequence). CDR3 length: 9 residues. The V gene lost 3 bases and the J gene lost 7 bases, with 0 bases spanning the gap. The CDR3 loop reads CASSFEAFF. DNA for the CDR3: TGTGCCAGCAGTTTTGAAGCTTTCTTT.

V usage is TRBV28 and J usage is TRBJ2-3; unclear D gene. This CDR3 is 12 amino acids long. The germline V gene encodes CDR1 MDHEN and CDR2 SYDVKM. The germline V and J ends were trimmed by 6 bases and 3 bases, with 7 bases remaining between them. CDR3 in amino acids: CASSSVTDTQYF. The DNA for the CDR3 is TGTGCCAGCAGCTCGGTTACAGATACGCAGTATTTT. The full variable domain, completed using reference TRBV28 and TRBJ2-3, is DVKVTQSSRYLVKRTGEKVFLECVQDMDHENMFWYRQDPGLGLRLIYFSYDVKMKEKGDIPEGYSVSREKKERFSLILESASTNQTSMYLCASSSVTDTQYFGPGTRLTVL.

This clone was seen once. V is TRBV11-1 and J is TRBJ1-2; a possible D gene is TRBD1 (5 bases). Deletions cut 3 bases from V and 8 bases from J, with 13 bases between. Per germline, CDR1 SGHAT and CDR2 FQDESV (reference sequence). This CDR3 is built from 13 residues. This CDR3 is CASSFTGTSGYTF. CDR3 in DNA: TGTGCCAGCAGCTTTACGGGGACCTCGGGCTACACCTTC. Looking up the rest from reference TRBV11-1 and TRBJ1-2 gives the full variable domain: EAEVAQSPRYKITEKSQAVAFWCDPISGHATLYWYRQILGQGPELLVQFQDESVVDDSQLPKDRFSAERLKGVDSTLKIQPAELGDSAMYLCASSFTGTSGYTFGSGTRLTVV.